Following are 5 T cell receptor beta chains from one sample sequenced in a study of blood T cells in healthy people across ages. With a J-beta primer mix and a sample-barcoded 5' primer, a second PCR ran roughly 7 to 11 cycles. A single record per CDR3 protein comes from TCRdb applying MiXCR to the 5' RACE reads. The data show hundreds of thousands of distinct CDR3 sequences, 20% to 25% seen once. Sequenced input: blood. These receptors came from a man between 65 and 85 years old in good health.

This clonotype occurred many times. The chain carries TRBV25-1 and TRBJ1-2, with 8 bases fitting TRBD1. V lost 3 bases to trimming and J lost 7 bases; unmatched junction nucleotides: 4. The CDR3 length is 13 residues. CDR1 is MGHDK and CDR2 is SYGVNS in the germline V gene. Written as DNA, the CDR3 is TGTGCCAGCAGTGACCTGACAGGGGCTGGCTACACCTTC. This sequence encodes CASSDLTGAGYTF.

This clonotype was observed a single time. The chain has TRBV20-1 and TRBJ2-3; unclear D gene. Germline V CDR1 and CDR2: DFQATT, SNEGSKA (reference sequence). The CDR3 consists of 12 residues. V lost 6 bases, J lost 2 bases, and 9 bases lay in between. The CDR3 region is CSARPNTDTQYF. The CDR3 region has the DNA TGCAGTGCGCGGCCGAACACAGATACGCAGTATTTT.

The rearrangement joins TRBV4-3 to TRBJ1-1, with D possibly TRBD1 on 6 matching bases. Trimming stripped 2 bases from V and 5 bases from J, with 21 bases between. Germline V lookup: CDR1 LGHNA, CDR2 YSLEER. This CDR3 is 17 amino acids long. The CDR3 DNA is TGCGCCAGCAGCCAACTTTGGGGGACATCGGGAAGGACTGAAGCTTTCTTT. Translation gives CASSQLWGTSGRTEAFF.

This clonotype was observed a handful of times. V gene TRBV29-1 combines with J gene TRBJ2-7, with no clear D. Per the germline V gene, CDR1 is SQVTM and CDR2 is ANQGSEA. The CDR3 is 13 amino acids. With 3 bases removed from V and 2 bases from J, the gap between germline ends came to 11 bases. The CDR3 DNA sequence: TGCAGCGTTGATGGTCCAGGCACCTACGAGCAGTACTTC. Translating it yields CSVDGPGTYEQYF.

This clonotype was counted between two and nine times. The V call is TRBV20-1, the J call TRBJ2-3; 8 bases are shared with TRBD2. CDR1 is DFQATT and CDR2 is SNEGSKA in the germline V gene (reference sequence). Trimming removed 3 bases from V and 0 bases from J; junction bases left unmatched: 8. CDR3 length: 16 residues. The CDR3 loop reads CSASGGSGTSTDTQYF. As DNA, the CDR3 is TGCAGTGCTAGTGGCGGTAGCGGGACTAGCACAGATACGCAGTATTTT.